These 4 T cell receptor beta chains share one sample of origin, sequenced in a study of blood T cell repertoires in COVID-19. The protocol was immunoSEQ multiplex PCR, while the TCRdb copy is restricted to in-frame clones and leaves out a portion. The data hold 55,000 to 75,000 clones, with about 86% observed a single time. Material for sequencing was peripheral blood. Receptors originate from a human donor in a cohort sampled during active COVID-19.

The CDR3 here is CASSLEFQLDSSSYEQYF. Here the CDR3 DNA reads TGTGCCAGCAGCTTAGAGTTTCAGTTGGACAGCAGCTCCTACGAGCAGTACTTC. The rearrangement uses TRBV11-2 and TRBJ2-7; D may be TRBD1 (6 bases). CDR1 SGHAT and CDR2 FQNNGV come from the germline V gene. The ends were cut back, 0 bases at V and 0 bases at J, with 18 bases in the middle. This CDR3 has 18 residues.

This clone was observed a single time. The genes are TRBV28 and TRBJ2-1; 7 positions match TRBD1. This CDR3 contains 13 residues. CDR1 is MDHEN and CDR2 is SYDVKM in the germline V gene. Unmatched junction bases numbered 4, after V lost 6 bases and J lost 5 bases. The CDR3 coding sequence is TGTGCCAGCAGACAGGGGAACAACAATGAGCAGTTCTTC. Its translation: CASRQGNNNEQFF.

The CDR3 reads CASSPDYAGYNEQFF. The DNA for the CDR3 is TGCGCCAGCAGCCCCGACTACGCGGGATACAATGAGCAGTTCTTC. The J gene is TRBJ2-1, the V gene TRBV4-1; possible D gene TRBD2, 6 bases. The CDR3 is 15 residues long. With 4 bases removed from V and 4 bases from J, the gap between germline ends came to 14 bases. CDR1 is MGHRA and CDR2 is YSYEKL in the germline V gene.

The chain recombines TRBV9 with TRBJ1-2; D gene ambiguous. Trimming shortened V by 2 bases and J by 1 base, and 6 bases separated the two germline ends. This CDR3 comprises 13 residues. Germline loops: CDR1 SGDLS, CDR2 YYNGEE. The CDR3 bases are TGTGCCAGCAGCGTGGGGAGTAACTATGGCTACACCTTC. It codes for CASSVGSNYGYTF.